These 23 T cell receptor beta chains were sequenced from one sample in a study of shared clonotypes between healthy human individuals. Repertoires were generated with immunoSEQ multiplex PCR, while TCRdb's copy carries only in-frame clones and drops some. Of 1,500,000 or so clones listed, 98% were seen once; the top ten hold 0.36%. Sequenced input: naive CD4+ T cells sorted from blood. The subset is: CD45RA+ positively selected. The origin of the receptors is a man aged 25 to 40 in good health.

This clone was seen only once. The chain employs TRBV7-2 and TRBJ2-1, with D perhaps matching TRBD1 (7 bases). The germline V gene encodes CDR1 SGHTA and CDR2 FQGNSA. The CDR3 is 15 residues long. Trimming cost V 5 bases and J 7 bases, with 18 bases left between them. The CDR3 region is CASSPSGQGDNEQFF. The CDR3 DNA sequence: TGTGCCAGCAGCCCCAGCGGGCAGGGGGATAATGAGCAGTTCTTC.

The CDR3 DNA is TGTGCTAGTGGCCAGACCACGGGACTAACCTACAATGAGCAGTTCTTC. This encodes CASGQTTGLTYNEQFF. This chain joins TRBV12-5 and TRBJ2-1; 7 bases are a match to TRBD2. The CDR3 is 16 residues long. From germline, CDR1 is LGHNT and CDR2 FRNRAP. The J segment lost 2 bases and the V segment lost 6 bases, leaving 10 bases of the junction unmatched.

The V call is TRBV7-9, the J call TRBJ2-7; TRBD1 matches at 7 bases. Germline V gene data show CDR1 as SEHNR and CDR2 as FQNEAQ (reference sequence). The CDR3 spans 13 residues. With 5 bases clipped from V and 4 bases from J, the junction kept 5 bases outside the gene matches. CDR3 region: CASSLPGQYEQYF. CDR3 nucleotides: TGTGCCAGCAGCCTACCGGGACAGTACGAGCAGTACTTC.

Worth noting for this clone: The same CDR3 also results from other DNA sequences found in this sample. The chain employs TRBV27 and TRBJ2-7; 8 bases align to TRBD2. V trimming: 3 bases; J trimming: 0 bases; junction bases outside the gene matches: 4. Per the germline V gene, CDR1 is MNHEY and CDR2 is SMNVEV (reference sequence). The CDR3 has 15 residues. The CDR3 DNA is TGTGCCAGCAGTTTTGGGCTAGCGGGCTCCTACGAGCAGTACTTC. Its translation: CASSFGLAGSYEQYF.

The chain carries TRBV7-3 and TRBJ2-2; 9 bases match TRBD1. Unmatched junction bases numbered 15, after V lost 1 base and J lost 6 bases. CDR1 and CDR2 from the germline V gene are SGHTA and FQGTGA. There are 19 residues in the CDR3. The CDR3 DNA reads TGTGCCAGCAGCTTAATCTCGATGACAGGGGGAAAAGGCGCCGGGGAGCTGTTTTTT. This encodes CASSLISMTGGKGAGELFF.

V is TRBV5-1 and J is TRBJ1-2; 12 bases are a match to TRBD1. V dropped 4 bases and J dropped 2; count of bases not matched to a gene: 9. This CDR3 spans 17 amino acids. Looked up from germline, CDR1 is SGHRS and CDR2 is YFSETQ. CDR3: CASSPPGQGAKNYGYTF. Written as DNA, the CDR3 is TGCGCCAGCAGCCCACCGGGACAGGGGGCTAAGAACTATGGCTACACCTTC.

DNA of the CDR3: TGTGCCAGCAGCTTATGGGGTTGGACAGATACGCAGTATTTT. Its protein product is CASSLWGWTDTQYF. J is TRBJ2-3 and V is TRBV7-3; D gene unclear. V was cut by 2 bases and J by 3 bases, with 9 bases left in between. The germline V gene encodes CDR1 SGHTA and CDR2 FQGTGA. This CDR3 region has 14 residues.

The chain is built from TRBV6-5 and TRBJ2-7, with D unresolved. Germline lookup yields CDR1 MNHEY and CDR2 SVGAGI. V was trimmed by 4 bases and J by 2 bases, leaving 12 bases between them. The CDR3 runs to 14 residues. This CDR3 is CASSSSGVAYEQYF. The CDR3 region has the DNA TGTGCCAGCAGTTCCTCAGGAGTTGCCTACGAGCAGTACTTC.

The V and J genes are TRBV5-1 and TRBJ2-7; the match to TRBD2 covers 12 bases. Unmatched junction bases numbered 6, after V lost 2 bases and J lost 3 bases. Germline lookup yields CDR1 SGHRS and CDR2 YFSETQ. This CDR3 has 16 amino acids. The CDR3: CASSFRGTSGFYEQYF. CDR3 nucleotides: TGCGCCAGCAGCTTCCGCGGGACTAGCGGGTTCTACGAGCAGTACTTC.

The rearrangement uses TRBV7-9 and TRBJ2-2, with D tentatively TRBD1 or TRBD2 (6 bases each). The CDR3 is 16 residues long. CDR1 and CDR2 (germline): SEHNR, FQNEAQ (reference sequence). Trimming removed 1 base at V and 6 bases at J, with 15 bases between. The DNA for the CDR3 is TGTGCCAGCAGCTTAGTGGGGGCTAGCGTCTCCGGGGAGCTGTTTTTT. Translated, it gives CASSLVGASVSGELFF.

The rearrangement joins TRBV7-3 to TRBJ2-3; tentatively, D is TRBD1 (6 bases). Trimming removed 8 bases from V and 6 bases from J, with 15 bases in between. The CDR3 runs 13 residues. The V gene's germline CDR1 is SGHTA and CDR2 FQGTGA. The CDR3 coding sequence is TGTGCCAGCCAGGGGCCAGAAGGTGATACGCAGTATTTT. Its protein is CASQGPEGDTQYF.

V usage is TRBV11-2 and J usage is TRBJ1-4, with TRBD1 as a possible D gene (5 bases). Germline V gene data show CDR1 as SGHAT and CDR2 as FQNNGV. This CDR3 spans 15 amino acids. The germline V and J ends were trimmed by 1 base and 5 bases, with 11 bases remaining between them. CDR3 residues: CASSLARVRNEKLFF. CDR3 coding DNA: TGTGCCAGCAGCTTAGCCAGGGTGCGGAATGAAAAACTGTTTTTT.

The chain employs TRBV6-1 and TRBJ1-2; D unresolved. CDR3 length equals 12 residues. CDR1 is MNHNS and CDR2 is SASEGT in the germline V gene. V lost 8 bases and J 6 bases, leaving 13 bases between the germline ends. The CDR3 DNA follows: TGTGCCAGCGGAGGATTAGCGGATGGCTACACCTTC. Translated: CASGGLADGYTF.

This chain links TRBV5-5 with TRBJ2-7; the match to TRBD2 covers 7 bases. Germline V gene data show CDR1 as SGHKS and CDR2 as YYEKEE (reference sequence). The V gene end was trimmed by 2 bases and the J gene end by 6 bases; junction bases not matched to a gene: 8. The CDR3 sequence is 14 residues long. The CDR3 spells CASSFGLVVSEQYF. DNA of the CDR3: TGTGCCAGCAGCTTTGGACTAGTGGTCTCCGAGCAGTACTTC.

The DNA of the CDR3 is TGCAGCGTTACCACAGCGCTTCCAGTTTACGAGCAGTACTTC. This encodes CSVTTALPVYEQYF. This rearrangement joins TRBV29-1 to TRBJ2-7, with D unresolved. There are 14 residues in the CDR3. V gave up 5 bases and J gave up 4 bases, with 18 bases separating them. Germline loops: CDR1 SQVTM, CDR2 ANQGSEA.

V is TRBV25-1 and J is TRBJ2-3, with D uncertain. This CDR3 has 14 residues. V was pared by 3 bases and J by 0 bases, with 7 bases between. Germline V CDR1 and CDR2: MGHDK, SYGVNS. CDR3 sequence: CASSDTASTDTQYF. In DNA form, the CDR3 reads TGTGCCAGCAGTGACACAGCTAGCACAGATACGCAGTATTTT.

The chain recombines TRBV27 with TRBJ2-1; D call uncertain. The CDR3 extends over 12 amino acids. V was shortened by 5 bases and J by 8 bases, with 10 bases between the two germline ends. CDR1 is MNHEY and CDR2 is SMNVEV in the germline V gene (reference sequence). CDR3 DNA sequence: TGTGCCAGCAGTCCTGGACGGGATGAGCAGTTCTTC. Translated: CASSPGRDEQFF.

Only one count was recorded for this clone. The chain joins TRBV6-6 to TRBJ1-2; the match to TRBD1 covers 10 bases. Trimming at V came to 5 bases and at J to 8 bases, leaving 11 bases not matched to a gene. The CDR3 covers 15 residues. CDR1 MNHNY and CDR2 SVGAGI come from the germline V gene (reference sequence). In DNA, the CDR3 is TGTGCCAGCAGTCTCTCGGACAGGGGGGAGTTGGGCTACACCTTC. Translating gives CASSLSDRGELGYTF.

J is TRBJ1-1 and V is TRBV10-3, with TRBD1 identical over 10 bases. CDR3 length: 13 amino acids. Germline CDR1 and CDR2: ENHRY and SYGVKD. In DNA form, the CDR3 reads TGTTTTGCCGGGACAGGGGCGGACACTGAAGCTTTCTTT. This encodes CFAGTGADTEAFF.

The chain has TRBV7-3 and TRBJ2-1, with a possible D match to TRBD1 (5 bases). This CDR3 contains 15 residues. The V end lost 1 base, the J end lost 3 bases, and 10 bases lay between the germline ends. Germline values: CDR1 SGHTA, CDR2 FQGTGA. CDR3 sequence reads: CASSLKGQSYNEQFF. CDR3 in DNA: TGTGCCAGCAGCTTAAAGGGGCAGAGCTACAATGAGCAGTTCTTC.

V and J are TRBV5-6 and TRBJ2-1; TRBD2 matches 7 bases. Germline V lookup: CDR1 SGHDT, CDR2 YYEEEE. The CDR3 has 14 residues. Trimming at V came to 2 bases and at J to 10 bases, leaving 9 bases not matched to a gene. The CDR3 here is CASSLVASGGEQFF. Written as DNA, the CDR3 is TGTGCCAGCAGCTTAGTCGCTAGCGGCGGGGAGCAGTTCTTC.

The chain has TRBV9 and TRBJ1-1; D perhaps matches TRBD1 (6 bases). The germline CDR1 and CDR2 sequences are SGDLS and YYNGEE. This CDR3 comprises 13 residues. The V end was cut by 4 bases, the J end by 6 bases, with 13 bases between. This CDR3 reads CASSLQDSSEAFF. The CDR3, as DNA: TGTGCCAGCAGCCTACAGGACAGTTCTGAAGCTTTCTTT.

The chain couples TRBV10-3 to TRBJ2-5; the D gene is possibly TRBD1 (5 bases). This CDR3 contains 14 residues. Trimming removed 3 bases at V and 2 bases at J, with 10 bases between. In germline, CDR1 is ENHRY, CDR2 SYGVKD. The DNA of the CDR3 is TGTGCCATCAGTGACCGACAGCTACAAGAGACCCAGTACTTC. It translates to CAISDRQLQETQYF.